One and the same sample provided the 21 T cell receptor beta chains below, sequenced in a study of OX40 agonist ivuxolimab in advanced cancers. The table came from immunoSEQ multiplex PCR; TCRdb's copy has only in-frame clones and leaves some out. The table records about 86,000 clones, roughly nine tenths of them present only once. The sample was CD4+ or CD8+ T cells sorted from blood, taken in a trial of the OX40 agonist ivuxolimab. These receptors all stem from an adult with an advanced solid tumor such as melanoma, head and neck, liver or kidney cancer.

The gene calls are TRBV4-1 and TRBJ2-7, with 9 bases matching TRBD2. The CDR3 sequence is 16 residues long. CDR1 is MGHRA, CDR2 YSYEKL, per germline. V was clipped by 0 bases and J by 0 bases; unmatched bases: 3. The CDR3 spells CASSQDLAGYSYEQYF. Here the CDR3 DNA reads TGCGCCAGCAGCCAAGATCTAGCGGGGTACTCCTACGAGCAGTACTTC.

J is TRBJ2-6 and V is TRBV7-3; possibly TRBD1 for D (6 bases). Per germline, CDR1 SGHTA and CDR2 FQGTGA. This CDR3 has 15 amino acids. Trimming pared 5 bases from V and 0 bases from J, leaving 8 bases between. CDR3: CASSQGFSGANVLTF. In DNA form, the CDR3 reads TGTGCCAGCAGCCAGGGGTTCTCTGGGGCCAACGTCCTGACTTTC.

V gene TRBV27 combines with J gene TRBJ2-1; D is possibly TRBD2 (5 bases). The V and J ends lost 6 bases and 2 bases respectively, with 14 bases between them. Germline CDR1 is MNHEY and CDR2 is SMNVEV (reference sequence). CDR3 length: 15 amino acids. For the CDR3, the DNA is TGTGCCAGCAGGGGCGGGTCACTAGCCTACAATGAGCAGTTCTTC. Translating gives CASRGGSLAYNEQFF.

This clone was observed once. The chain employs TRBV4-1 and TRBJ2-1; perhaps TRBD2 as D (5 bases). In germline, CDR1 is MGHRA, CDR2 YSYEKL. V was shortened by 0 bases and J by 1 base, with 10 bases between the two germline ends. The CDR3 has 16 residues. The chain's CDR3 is CASSQDPGDSYNEQFF. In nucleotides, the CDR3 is TGCGCCAGCAGCCAAGACCCCGGGGATTCCTACAATGAGCAGTTCTTC.

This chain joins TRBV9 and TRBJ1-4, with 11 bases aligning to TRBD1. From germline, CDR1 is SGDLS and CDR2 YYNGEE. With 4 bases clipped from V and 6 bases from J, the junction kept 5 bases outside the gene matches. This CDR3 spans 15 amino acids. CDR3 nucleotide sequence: TGTGCCAGCAGCCCCCCGGGACAGGGGGATGAAAAACTGTTTTTT. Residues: CASSPPGQGDEKLFF.

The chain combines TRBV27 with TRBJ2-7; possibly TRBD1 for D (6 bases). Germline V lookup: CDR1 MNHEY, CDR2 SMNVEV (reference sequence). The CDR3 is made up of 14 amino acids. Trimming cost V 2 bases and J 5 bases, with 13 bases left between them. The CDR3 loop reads CASSLGQLRNEQYF. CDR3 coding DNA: TGTGCCAGCAGTTTAGGACAGCTCAGGAACGAGCAGTACTTC.

The CDR3 nucleotides are TGTGCCAGCAGGGGTGACAGGGCTGGAAACACCATATATTTT. It specifies CASRGDRAGNTIYF. The V call is TRBV28, the J call TRBJ1-3; 7 bases fit TRBD1. From germline, CDR1 is MDHEN and CDR2 SYDVKM. There are 14 residues in the CDR3. V shed 6 bases, J shed 2 bases, and the junction held 4 bases outside the gene matches.

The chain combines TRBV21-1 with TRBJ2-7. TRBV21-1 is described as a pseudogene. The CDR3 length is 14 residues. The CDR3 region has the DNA TGTGCCAGCAGCAGGATGAAGGGTTCCTACGAGCAGTACTTC. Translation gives CASSRMKGSYEQYF.

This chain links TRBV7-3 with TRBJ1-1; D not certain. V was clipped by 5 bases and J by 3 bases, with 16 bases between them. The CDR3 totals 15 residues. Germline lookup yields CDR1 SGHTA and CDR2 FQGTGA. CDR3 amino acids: CASSPTLGIDTEAFF. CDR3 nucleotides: TGTGCCAGCAGCCCCACCCTGGGTATCGACACTGAAGCTTTCTTT.

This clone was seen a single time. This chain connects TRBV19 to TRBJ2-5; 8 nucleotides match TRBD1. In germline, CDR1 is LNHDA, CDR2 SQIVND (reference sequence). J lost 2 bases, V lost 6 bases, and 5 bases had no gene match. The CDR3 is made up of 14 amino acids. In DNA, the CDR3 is TGTGCCAGTAGCCCCGACAGGGGACAAGAGACCCAGTACTTC. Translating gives CASSPDRGQETQYF.

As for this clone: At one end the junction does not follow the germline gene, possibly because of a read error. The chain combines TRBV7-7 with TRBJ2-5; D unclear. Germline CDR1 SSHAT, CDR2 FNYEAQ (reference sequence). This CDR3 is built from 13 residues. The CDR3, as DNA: TGTGCTAGCAGTTGGATAGTTCAAGAGACCCAGTACTTC. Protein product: CASSWIVQETQYF.

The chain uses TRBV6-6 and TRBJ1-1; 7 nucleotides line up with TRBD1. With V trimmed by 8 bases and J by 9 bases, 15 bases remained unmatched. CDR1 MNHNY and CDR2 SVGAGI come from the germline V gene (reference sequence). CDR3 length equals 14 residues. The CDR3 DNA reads TGTGCCAGCGCTCTTACGTCCGGGACAGAGAAAGCTTTCTTT. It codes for CASALTSGTEKAFF.

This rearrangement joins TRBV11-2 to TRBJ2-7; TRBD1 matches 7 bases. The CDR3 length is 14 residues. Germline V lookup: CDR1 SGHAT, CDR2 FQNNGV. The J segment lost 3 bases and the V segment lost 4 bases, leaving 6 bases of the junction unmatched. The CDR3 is CASSSIRTGYEQYF. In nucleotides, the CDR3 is TGTGCCAGCAGCTCTATTAGGACAGGCTACGAGCAGTACTTC.

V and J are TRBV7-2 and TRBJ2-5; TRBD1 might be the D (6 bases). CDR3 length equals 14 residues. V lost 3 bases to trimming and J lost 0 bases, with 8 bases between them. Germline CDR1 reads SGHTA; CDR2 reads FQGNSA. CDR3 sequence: CASSLRGNQETQYF. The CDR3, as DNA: TGTGCCAGCAGCTTGAGGGGGAACCAAGAGACCCAGTACTTC.

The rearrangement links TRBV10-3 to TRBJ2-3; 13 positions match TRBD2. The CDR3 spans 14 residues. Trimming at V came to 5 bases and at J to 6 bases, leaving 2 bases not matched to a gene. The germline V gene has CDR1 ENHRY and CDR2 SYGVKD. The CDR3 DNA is TGTGCCATCAGTACTAGCGGGAGGGAGGATACGCAGTATTTT. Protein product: CAISTSGREDTQYF.

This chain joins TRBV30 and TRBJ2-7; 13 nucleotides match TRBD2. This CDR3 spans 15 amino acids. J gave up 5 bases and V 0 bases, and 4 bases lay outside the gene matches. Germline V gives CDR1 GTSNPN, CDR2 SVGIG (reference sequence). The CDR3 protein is CAWSVWTSGSNEQYF. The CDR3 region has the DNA TGTGCCTGGAGTGTCTGGACTAGCGGGAGTAACGAGCAGTACTTC.

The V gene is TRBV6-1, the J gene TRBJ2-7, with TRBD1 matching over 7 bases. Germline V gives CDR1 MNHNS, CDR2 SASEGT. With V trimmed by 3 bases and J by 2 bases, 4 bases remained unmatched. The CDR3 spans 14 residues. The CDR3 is CASSDYRGAYEQYF. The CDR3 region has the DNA TGTGCCAGCAGTGATTACAGGGGAGCCTACGAGCAGTACTTC.

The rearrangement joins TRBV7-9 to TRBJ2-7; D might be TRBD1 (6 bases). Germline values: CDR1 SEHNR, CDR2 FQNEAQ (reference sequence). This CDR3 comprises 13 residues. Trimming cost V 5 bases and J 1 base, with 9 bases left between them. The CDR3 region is CASSATGSYEQYF. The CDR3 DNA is TGTGCCAGCAGCGCTACAGGGTCCTACGAGCAGTACTTC.

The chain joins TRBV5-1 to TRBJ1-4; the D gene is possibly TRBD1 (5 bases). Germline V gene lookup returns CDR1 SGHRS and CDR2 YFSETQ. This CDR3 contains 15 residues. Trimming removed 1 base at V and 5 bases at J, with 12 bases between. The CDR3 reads CASSLQGRDNEKLFF. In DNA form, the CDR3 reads TGCGCCAGCAGCTTGCAGGGTAGGGACAATGAAAAACTGTTTTTT.

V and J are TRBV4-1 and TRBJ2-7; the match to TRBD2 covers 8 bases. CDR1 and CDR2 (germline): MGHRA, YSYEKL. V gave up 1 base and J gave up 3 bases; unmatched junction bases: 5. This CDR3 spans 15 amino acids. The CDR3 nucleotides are TGCGCCAGCAGCCAAGGGATTACTAGCGGCTACGAGCAGTACTTC. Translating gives CASSQGITSGYEQYF.

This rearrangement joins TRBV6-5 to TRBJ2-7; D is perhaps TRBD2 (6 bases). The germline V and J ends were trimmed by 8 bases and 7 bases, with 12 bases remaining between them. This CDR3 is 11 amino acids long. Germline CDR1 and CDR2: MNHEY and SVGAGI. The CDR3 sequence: CASSLGGEQYF. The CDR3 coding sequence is TGTGCCAGCTCCCTTGGAGGGGAGCAGTACTTC.